This TCR beta chain stems from a study of T cells in Graves' hyperthyroidism and ophthalmopathy. The source material, RNA transcripts, was used to amplify TCR beta CDR3 regions. HTBI primers were the set used in a first-round RT-PCR of the TCR CDR3. From the multiplex PCR reads, TCRdb called clonotypes with MiXCR, one entry per CDR3 protein. The sample has hundreds of thousands of distinct CDR3 sequences, 38% seen once. This clonotype was picked up many times. CDR1 is SQVTM and CDR2 is ANQGSEA in the germline V gene. The germline V and J ends were trimmed by 0 bases and 4 bases, with 9 bases remaining between them. This CDR3 contains 13 residues. Patients were excluded for uncontrolled infection, other autoimmune disease, pregnancy or lactation. PBMCs were obtained from 10 ml fresh peripheral blood.

This chain joins TRBV29-1 and TRBJ1-1; D unclear. The receptor was isolated from a man aged 18 to 29 with Graves' hyperthyroidism. The material sequenced was blood. Here the CDR3 DNA reads TGCAGCGTTGAAGACGGGGAGGCCACTGAAGCTTTCTTT. This encodes CSVEDGEATEAFF.